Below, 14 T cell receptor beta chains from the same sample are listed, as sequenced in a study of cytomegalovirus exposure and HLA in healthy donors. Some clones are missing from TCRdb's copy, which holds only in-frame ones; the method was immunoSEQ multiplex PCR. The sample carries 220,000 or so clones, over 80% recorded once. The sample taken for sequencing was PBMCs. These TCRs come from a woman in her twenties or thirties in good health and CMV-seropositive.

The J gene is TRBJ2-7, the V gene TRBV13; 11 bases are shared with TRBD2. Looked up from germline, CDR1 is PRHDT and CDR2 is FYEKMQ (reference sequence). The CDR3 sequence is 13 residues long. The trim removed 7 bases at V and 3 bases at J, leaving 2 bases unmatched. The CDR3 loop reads CASTLAGGYEQYF. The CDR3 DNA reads TGTGCCAGCACTCTAGCGGGAGGCTACGAGCAGTACTTC.

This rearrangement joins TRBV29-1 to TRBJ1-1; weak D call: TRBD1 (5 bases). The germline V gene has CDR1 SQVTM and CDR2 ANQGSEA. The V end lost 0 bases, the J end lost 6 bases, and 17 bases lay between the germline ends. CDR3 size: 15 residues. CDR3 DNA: TGCAGCGTTGAAGAATGGGCAGGGATCACCTCTGAAGCTTTCTTT. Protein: CSVEEWAGITSEAFF.

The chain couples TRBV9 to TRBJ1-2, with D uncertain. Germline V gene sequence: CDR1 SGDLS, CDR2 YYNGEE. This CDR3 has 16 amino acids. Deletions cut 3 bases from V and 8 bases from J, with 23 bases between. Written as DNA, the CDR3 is TGTGCCAGCAGCGCAGGAGAGGACCTTCATTTAGTCGGCTACACCTTC. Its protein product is CASSAGEDLHLVGYTF.

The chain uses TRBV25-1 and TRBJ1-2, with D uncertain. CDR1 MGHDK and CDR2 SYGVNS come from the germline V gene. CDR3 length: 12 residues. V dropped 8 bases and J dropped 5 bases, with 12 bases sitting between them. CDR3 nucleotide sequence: TGTGCCAGCTGGCTGGGAAATTATGGCTACACCTTC. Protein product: CASWLGNYGYTF.

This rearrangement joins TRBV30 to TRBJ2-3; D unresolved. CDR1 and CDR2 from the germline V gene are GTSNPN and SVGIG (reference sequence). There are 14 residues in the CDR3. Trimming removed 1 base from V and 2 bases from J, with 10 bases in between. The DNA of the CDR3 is TGTGCCTGGAGTGCTTTACGTTTCACAGATACGCAGTATTTT. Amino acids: CAWSALRFTDTQYF.

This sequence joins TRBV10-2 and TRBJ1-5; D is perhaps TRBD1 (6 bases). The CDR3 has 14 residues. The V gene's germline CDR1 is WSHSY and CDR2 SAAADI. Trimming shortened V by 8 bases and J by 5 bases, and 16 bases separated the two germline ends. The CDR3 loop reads CASASDRTYQPQHF. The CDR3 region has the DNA TGCGCCAGCGCCTCGGACAGAACGTATCAGCCCCAGCATTTT.

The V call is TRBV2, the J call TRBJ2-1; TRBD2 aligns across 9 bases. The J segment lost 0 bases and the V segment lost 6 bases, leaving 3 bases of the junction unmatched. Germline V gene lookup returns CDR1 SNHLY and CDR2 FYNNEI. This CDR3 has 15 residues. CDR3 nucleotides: TGTGCCAGCAGAGATAGCGGGAGCTCCTACAATGAGCAGTTCTTC. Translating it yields CASRDSGSSYNEQFF.

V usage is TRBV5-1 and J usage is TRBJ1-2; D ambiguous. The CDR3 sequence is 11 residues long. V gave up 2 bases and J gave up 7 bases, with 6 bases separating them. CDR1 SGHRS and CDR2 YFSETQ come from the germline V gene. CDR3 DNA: TGCGCCAGCAGCTTCGGGATTGGCTACACCTTC. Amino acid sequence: CASSFGIGYTF.

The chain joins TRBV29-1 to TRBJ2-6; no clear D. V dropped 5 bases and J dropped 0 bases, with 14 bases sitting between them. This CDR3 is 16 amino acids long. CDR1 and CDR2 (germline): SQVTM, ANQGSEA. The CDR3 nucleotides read TGCAGCGTTCCTACGTACGGAACCTCTGGGGCCAACGTCCTGACTTTC. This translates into CSVPTYGTSGANVLTF.

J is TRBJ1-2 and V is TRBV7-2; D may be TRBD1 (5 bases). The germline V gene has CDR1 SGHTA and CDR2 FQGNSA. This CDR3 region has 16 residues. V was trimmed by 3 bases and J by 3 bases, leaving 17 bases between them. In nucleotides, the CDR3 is TGTGCCAGCAGCTTTAACTCTGGGGCTGGAGACTATGGCTACACCTTC. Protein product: CASSFNSGAGDYGYTF. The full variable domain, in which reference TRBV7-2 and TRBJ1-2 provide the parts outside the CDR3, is GAGVSQSPSNKVTEKGKDVELRCDPISGHTALYWYRQSLGQGLEFLIYFQGNSAPDKSGLPSDRFSAERTGGSVSTLTIQRTQQEDSAVYLCASSFNSGAGDYGYTFGSGTRLTVV.

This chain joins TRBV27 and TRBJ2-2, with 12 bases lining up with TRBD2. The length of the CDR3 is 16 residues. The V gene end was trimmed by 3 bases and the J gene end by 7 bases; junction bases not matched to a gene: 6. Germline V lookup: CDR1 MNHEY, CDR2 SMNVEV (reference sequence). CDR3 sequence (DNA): TGTGCCAGCAGTTTGACTAGCGGGAGCGACAGCGGGGAGCTGTTTTTT. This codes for CASSLTSGSDSGELFF.

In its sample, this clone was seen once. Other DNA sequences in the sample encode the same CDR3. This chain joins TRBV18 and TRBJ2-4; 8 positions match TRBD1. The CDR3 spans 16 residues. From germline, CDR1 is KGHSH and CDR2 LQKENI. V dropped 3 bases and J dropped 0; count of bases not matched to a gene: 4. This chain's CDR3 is CASSPGQGLAKNIQYF. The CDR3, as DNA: TGTGCCAGCTCACCCGGACAGGGACTAGCCAAAAACATTCAGTACTTC.

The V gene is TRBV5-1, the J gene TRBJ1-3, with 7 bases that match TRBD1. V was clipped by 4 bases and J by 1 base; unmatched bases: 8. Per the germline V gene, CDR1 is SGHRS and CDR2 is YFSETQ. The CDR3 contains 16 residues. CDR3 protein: CASSKGDSLSGNTIYF. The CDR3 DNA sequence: TGCGCCAGCAGCAAAGGGGACAGTTTATCTGGAAACACCATATATTTT.

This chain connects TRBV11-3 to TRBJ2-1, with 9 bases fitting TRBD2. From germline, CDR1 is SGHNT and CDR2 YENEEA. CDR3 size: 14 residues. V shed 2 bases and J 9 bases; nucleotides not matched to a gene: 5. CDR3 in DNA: TGTGCCAGCAGCTTATTAGCGGGAGCGGGTGAGCAGTTCTTC. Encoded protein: CASSLLAGAGEQFF.